This passage covers 21 T cell receptor beta chains from one sample sequenced in a study of vaccination and CD4 T cells after COVID-19. Treatment specified: approximately 9-day PBMC culture with coronavirus spike peptide pools or control peptides (ViraFEST assay). The Oncomine TCR Beta short-read assay generated sequence data from the DNA of cultured CD4+ T cells. TCRdb recomputed calls from the PCR reads with MiXCR, one row per CDR3 protein. The table records about 14,000 distinct CDR3 sequences, about half of them present only once. No antigen is known for these receptors. The sample consisted of CD4+ T cells from blood, cultured in vitro. The receptors here all came from a human donor who had recovered from COVID-19.

This chain connects TRBV11-2 to TRBJ1-5; D may be TRBD1 (5 bases). Trimming removed 5 bases at V and 9 bases at J, with 11 bases between. Per the germline V gene, CDR1 is SGHAT and CDR2 is FQNNGV. The length of the CDR3 is 12 residues. The CDR3 DNA is TGTGCCAGCAGCCTATTAACAGGGCCCCAGCATTTT. Protein sequence: CASSLLTGPQHF.

V usage is TRBV11-1 and J usage is TRBJ2-7, with 11 nucleotides matching TRBD2. The ends lost 5 bases at V and 8 bases at J; junction bases unmatched: 11. This CDR3 has 15 amino acids. Looked up from germline, CDR1 is SGHAT and CDR2 is FQDESV (reference sequence). In nucleotides, the CDR3 is TGTGCCAGCAGCCCTGGTACTAGCGGGAGAACGAAGCAGTACTTC. It codes for CASSPGTSGRTKQYF.

This clonotype has only a few counts. The chain joins TRBV10-3 to TRBJ1-6; 9 bases fit TRBD1. The J segment lost 12 bases and the V segment lost 4 bases, leaving 7 bases of the junction unmatched. CDR3 length equals 14 residues. Germline CDR1 and CDR2: ENHRY and SYGVKD. CDR3 sequence: CAISGGTGPGPLHF. CDR3 in DNA: TGTGCCATCAGTGGGGGGACAGGGCCCGGACCCCTCCACTTT.

This clonotype was seen more than once but under ten times. The chain joins TRBV20-1 to TRBJ2-1; possible D gene TRBD2, 6 bases. CDR1 DFQATT and CDR2 SNEGSKA come from the germline V gene (reference sequence). V lost 6 bases and J 3 bases, leaving 15 bases between the germline ends. The length of the CDR3 is 14 residues. The CDR3 DNA is TGCAGTGCCTATTTGCGGGGCTTCTACAATGAGCAGTTCTTC. Protein product: CSAYLRGFYNEQFF.

This chain joins TRBV2 and TRBJ2-5, with D unclear. The CDR3 is made up of 11 amino acids. Germline CDR1 and CDR2: SNHLY and FYNNEI. V gave up 2 bases and J gave up 5 bases, with 3 bases separating them. The chain's CDR3 is CASSESETQYF. In DNA, the CDR3 is TGTGCCAGCAGTGAAAGTGAGACCCAGTACTTC.

This chain joins TRBV28 and TRBJ1-2; D ambiguous. This CDR3 comprises 12 residues. Germline loops: CDR1 MDHEN, CDR2 SYDVKM. The V and J ends lost 4 bases and 5 bases respectively, with 8 bases between them. The CDR3 nucleotides are TGTGCCAGCAGTTCCTTGCGGTATGGCTACACCTTC. It codes for CASSSLRYGYTF.

The genes are TRBV30 and TRBJ2-3; 10 positions match TRBD1. V lost 6 bases, J lost 3 bases, and 9 bases stayed unmatched. This CDR3 comprises 15 residues. The germline V gene encodes CDR1 GTSNPN and CDR2 SVGIG (reference sequence). The CDR3 sequence is CACPKGQGTTDTQYF. The CDR3 region has the DNA TGTGCCTGCCCGAAGGGACAGGGGACAACAGATACGCAGTATTTT.

This chain connects TRBV9 to TRBJ2-7, with TRBD2 identical over 12 bases. The CDR3 loop spans 14 amino acids. CDR1 SGDLS and CDR2 YYNGEE come from the germline V gene. V trimming: 4 bases; J trimming: 7 bases; junction bases outside the gene matches: 6. CDR3 DNA: TGTGCCAGCAGCCCAAGAGGACTAGCGGGGGAGCAGTACTTC. Protein sequence: CASSPRGLAGEQYF.

This clonotype was found a few times. This rearrangement joins TRBV10-1 to TRBJ2-3, with a tentative D call TRBD1 (5 bases). Trimming took 3 bases from V and 1 from J, leaving 5 bases between them. The CDR3 length is 13 residues. The germline V gene encodes CDR1 WNHNN and CDR2 SYGVQD (reference sequence). In DNA form, the CDR3 reads TGCGCCAGCAGTGACAGGGGCACAGATACGCAGTATTTT. Its protein is CASSDRGTDTQYF.

The chain links TRBV28 to TRBJ2-1; D is uncertain. There are 15 residues in the CDR3. The germline V gene has CDR1 MDHEN and CDR2 SYDVKM. Trimming cost V 5 bases and J 6 bases, with 17 bases left between them. The CDR3 DNA reads TGTGCCAGCAGTAAGTTGCCCGCCACCGCCAATGAGCAGTTCTTC. Translated: CASSKLPATANEQFF.

The V call is TRBV5-5, the J call TRBJ1-1; no clear D gene. Trimming cost V 4 bases and J 0 bases, with 16 bases left between them. Germline V lookup: CDR1 SGHKS, CDR2 YYEKEE (reference sequence). The CDR3 length is 16 residues. CDR3 bases: TGTGCCAGCAGCCCGGGAGAGACCCGTCTGAACACTGAAGCTTTCTTT. Translating gives CASSPGETRLNTEAFF.

This sequence joins TRBV30 and TRBJ1-1; a possible D gene is TRBD1 (6 bases). This CDR3 is built from 13 residues. The V end was cut by 2 bases, the J end by 6 bases, with 13 bases between. Germline values: CDR1 GTSNPN, CDR2 SVGIG (reference sequence). The CDR3 is CAWSLQTGAEAFF. The CDR3 nucleotides are TGTGCCTGGAGTCTTCAGACAGGCGCTGAAGCTTTCTTT. The full variable domain, its missing parts supplied by reference TRBV30 and TRBJ1-1, is SQTIHQWPATLVQPVGSPLSLECTVEGTSNPNLYWYRQAAGRGLQLLFYSVGIGQISSEVPQNLSASRPQDRQFILSSKKLLLSDSGFYLCAWSLQTGAEAFFGQGTRLTVV.

The V call is TRBV20-1, the J call TRBJ2-3, with unresolved D. The CDR3 is 13 amino acids. Germline V CDR1 and CDR2: DFQATT, SNEGSKA (reference sequence). V was clipped by 1 base and J by 4 bases, with 9 bases between them. DNA of the CDR3: TGCAGTGCTAGAGCCGGAGTCGCAGATACGCAGTATTTT. This sequence encodes CSARAGVADTQYF.

The table lists this clonotype with a few counts. The chain recombines TRBV2 with TRBJ2-3, with 13 positions matching TRBD2. This CDR3 comprises 14 residues. Germline CDR1 is SNHLY and CDR2 is FYNNEI. V dropped 4 bases and J dropped 6; count of bases not matched to a gene: 1. The CDR3 is CASSATSGRDTQYF. CDR3 nucleotides: TGTGCCAGCAGTGCGACTAGCGGGAGGGATACGCAGTATTTT.

This clonotype was observed a single time. The chain is built from TRBV2 and TRBJ1-6; 7 bases agree with TRBD1. The CDR3 runs 12 residues. Germline V lookup: CDR1 SNHLY, CDR2 FYNNEI. Trimming removed 6 bases from V and 10 bases from J; junction bases left unmatched: 3. The CDR3 DNA reads TGTGCCAGCAGACAGGGGAGCTCACCCCTCCACTTT. It specifies CASRQGSSPLHF.

This clonotype was counted only a few times. The chain couples TRBV20-1 to TRBJ2-7; 10 bases fit TRBD1. V shed 6 bases and J 6 bases; nucleotides not matched to a gene: 11. This CDR3 has 14 residues. Germline values: CDR1 DFQATT, CDR2 SNEGSKA (reference sequence). CDR3 loop: CSASGGTGVGEQYF. CDR3 nucleotides: TGCAGTGCAAGCGGCGGGACAGGGGTAGGCGAGCAGTACTTC.

This clonotype has only a few counts. The rearrangement links TRBV27 to TRBJ1-6; D remains unclear. Germline assignment: CDR1 MNHEY and CDR2 SMNVEV (reference sequence). The germline V and J ends were trimmed by 8 bases and 4 bases, with 15 bases remaining between them. The CDR3 is 15 amino acids. The CDR3 spells CASRPRDGYNSPLHF. The CDR3 bases are TGTGCCAGCCGGCCCCGTGACGGATATAATTCACCCCTCCACTTT.

The V and J genes are TRBV7-3 and TRBJ2-5, with 8 bases that match TRBD2. The germline gives CDR1 SGHTA, CDR2 FQGTGA. The CDR3 contains 14 residues. J lost 4 bases, V lost 2 bases, and 3 bases had no gene match. The CDR3 loop is CASSLGRGGETQYF. The CDR3, as DNA: TGTGCCAGCAGCTTAGGCCGGGGGGGAGAGACCCAGTACTTC.

This rearrangement joins TRBV28 to TRBJ2-7, with D perhaps assigned TRBD1 or TRBD2 (7 bases each). Germline V CDR1 and CDR2: MDHEN, SYDVKM. Between the trimmed V and J ends, which lost 6 bases and 3 bases, there was a span of 18 bases. This CDR3 is built from 15 residues. CDR3 nucleotide sequence: TGTGCCAGCAGACAGGGGACTACCTTGAACTACGAGCAGTACTTC. Amino acid sequence: CASRQGTTLNYEQYF.

The rearrangement links TRBV28 to TRBJ1-1; TRBD1 matches at 7 bases. Germline CDR1 MDHEN, CDR2 SYDVKM. The V segment lost 3 bases and the J segment 4 bases; nucleotides outside the gene matches: 5. CDR3 length: 14 amino acids. The CDR3, as DNA: TGTGCCAGCAGTTTTTCAGCAGGGGGCACTGAAGCTTTCTTT. Its translation is CASSFSAGGTEAFF.

This rearrangement joins TRBV30 to TRBJ1-1; D ambiguous. Between the trimmed V and J ends, which lost 2 bases and 6 bases, there was a span of 7 bases. CDR3 size: 11 residues. Germline loops: CDR1 GTSNPN, CDR2 SVGIG (reference sequence). The CDR3 region has the DNA TGTGCCTGGAGTTTGAGGGCTGAAGCTTTCTTT. Its translation is CAWSLRAEAFF. The full variable domain, its missing parts supplied by reference TRBV30 and TRBJ1-1, is SQTIHQWPATLVQPVGSPLSLECTVEGTSNPNLYWYRQAAGRGLQLLFYSVGIGQISSEVPQNLSASRPQDRQFILSSKKLLLSDSGFYLCAWSLRAEAFFGQGTRLTVV.